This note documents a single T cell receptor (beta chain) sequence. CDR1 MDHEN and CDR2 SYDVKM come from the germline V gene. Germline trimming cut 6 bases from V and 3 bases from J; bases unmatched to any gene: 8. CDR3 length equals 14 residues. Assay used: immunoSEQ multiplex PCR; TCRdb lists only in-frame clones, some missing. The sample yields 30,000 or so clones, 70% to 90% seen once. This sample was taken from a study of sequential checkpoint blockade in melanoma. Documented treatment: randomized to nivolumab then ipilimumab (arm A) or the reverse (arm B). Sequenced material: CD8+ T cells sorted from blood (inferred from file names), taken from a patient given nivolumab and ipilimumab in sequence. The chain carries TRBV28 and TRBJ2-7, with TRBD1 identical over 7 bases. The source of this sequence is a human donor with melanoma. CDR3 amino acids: CASRPTGRFYEQYF. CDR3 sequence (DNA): TGTGCCAGCAGACCGACAGGGCGTTTCTACGAGCAGTACTTC.